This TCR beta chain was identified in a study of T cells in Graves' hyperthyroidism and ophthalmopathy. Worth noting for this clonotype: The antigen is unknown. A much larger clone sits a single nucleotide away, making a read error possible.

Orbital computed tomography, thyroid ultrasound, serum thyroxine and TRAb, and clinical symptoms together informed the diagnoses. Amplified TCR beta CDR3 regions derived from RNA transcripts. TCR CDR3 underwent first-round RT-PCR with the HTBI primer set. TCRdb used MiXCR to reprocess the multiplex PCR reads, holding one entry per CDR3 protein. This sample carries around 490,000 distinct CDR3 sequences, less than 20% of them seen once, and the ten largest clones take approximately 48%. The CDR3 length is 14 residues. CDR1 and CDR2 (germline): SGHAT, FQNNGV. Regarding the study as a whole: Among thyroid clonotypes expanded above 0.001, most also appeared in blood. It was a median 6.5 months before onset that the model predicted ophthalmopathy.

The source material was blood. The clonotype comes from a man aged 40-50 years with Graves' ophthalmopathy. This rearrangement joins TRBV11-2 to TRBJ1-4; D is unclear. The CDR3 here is CASSLGANNEKLLF. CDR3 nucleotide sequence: TGTGCCAGCAGCTTAGGGGCGAATAATGAAAAACTGCTTTTT.